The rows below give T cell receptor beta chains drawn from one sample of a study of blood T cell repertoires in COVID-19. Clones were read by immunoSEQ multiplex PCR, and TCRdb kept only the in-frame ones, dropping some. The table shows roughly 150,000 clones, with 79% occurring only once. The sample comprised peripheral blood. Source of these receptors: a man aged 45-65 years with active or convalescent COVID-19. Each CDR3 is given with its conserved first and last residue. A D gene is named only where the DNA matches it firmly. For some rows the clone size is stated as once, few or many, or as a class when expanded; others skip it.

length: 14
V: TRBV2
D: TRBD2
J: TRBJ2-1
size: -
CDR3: CASEPGLANNEQFF
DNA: TGTGCCAGCGAACCGGGACTAGCGAACAATGAGCAGTTCTTC

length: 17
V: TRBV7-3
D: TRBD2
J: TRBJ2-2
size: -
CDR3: CASSFGLAGVGTGELFF
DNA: TGTGCCAGCAGCTTTGGACTAGCGGGAGTCGGCACCGGGGAGCTGTTTTTT

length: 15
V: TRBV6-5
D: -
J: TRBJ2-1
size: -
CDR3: CASSLTGLGGNEQFF
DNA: TGTGCCAGCAGCCTGACAGGGCTGGGAGGCAATGAGCAGTTCTTC

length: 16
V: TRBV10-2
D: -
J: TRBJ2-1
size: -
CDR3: CASSDLKRDTYNEQFF
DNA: TGCGCCAGCAGTGATTTGAAGCGGGACACCTACAATGAGCAGTTCTTC

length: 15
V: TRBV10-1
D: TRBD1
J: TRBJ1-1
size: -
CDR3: CASSESYRGDTEAFF
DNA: TGCGCCAGCAGTGAGTCCTACAGGGGGGACACTGAAGCTTTCTTT

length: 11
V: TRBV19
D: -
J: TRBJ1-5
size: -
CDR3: CASSIAGTQHF
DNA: TGTGCCAGTAGTATAGCGGGGACCCAGCATTTT

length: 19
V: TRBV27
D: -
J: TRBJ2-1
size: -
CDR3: CASRKPDYQSVSSYNEQFF
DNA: TGTGCCAGCAGGAAACCGGACTACCAGTCGGTGAGCTCCTACAATGAGCAGTTCTTC

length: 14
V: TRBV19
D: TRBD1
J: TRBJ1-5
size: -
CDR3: CASREGQGRQPQHF
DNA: TGTGCCAGTAGGGAAGGACAGGGAAGGCAGCCCCAGCATTTT

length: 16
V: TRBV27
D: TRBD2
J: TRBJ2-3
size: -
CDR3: CASSFSSGRARGTQYF
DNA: TGTGCCAGCAGTTTCTCTAGCGGGAGGGCCAGAGGTACGCAGTATTTT

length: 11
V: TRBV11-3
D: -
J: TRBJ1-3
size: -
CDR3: CASSNGDTIYF
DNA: TGTGCCAGCAGTAACGGGGACACCATATATTTT

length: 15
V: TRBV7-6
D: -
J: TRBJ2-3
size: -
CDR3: CASTQRGWSTDTQYF
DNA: TGTGCCAGCACCCAAAGGGGATGGAGCACAGATACGCAGTATTTT

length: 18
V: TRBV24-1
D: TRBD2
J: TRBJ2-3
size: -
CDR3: CATSDFAGGGLDPDTQYF
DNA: TGTGCCACCAGTGATTTTGCCGGGGGAGGGCTCGATCCAGATACGCAGTATTTT

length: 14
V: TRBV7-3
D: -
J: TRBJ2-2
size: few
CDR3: CASSFYGGSGELFF
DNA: TGTGCCAGCAGCTTCTACGGCGGGTCGGGGGAGCTGTTTTTT

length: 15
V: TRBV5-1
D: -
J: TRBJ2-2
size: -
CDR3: CASSSRGGDTGELFF
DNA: TGCGCCAGCAGCTCCAGGGGAGGGGACACCGGGGAGCTGTTTTTT

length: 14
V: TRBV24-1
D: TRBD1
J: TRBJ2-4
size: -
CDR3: CATSDPDRGNIQYF
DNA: TGTGCCACCAGTGATCCGGACAGGGGGAACATTCAGTACTTC

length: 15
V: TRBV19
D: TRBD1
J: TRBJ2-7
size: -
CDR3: CASSDQGAPPYEQYF
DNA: TGTGCCAGTAGTGACCAGGGGGCACCTCCCTACGAGCAGTACTTC

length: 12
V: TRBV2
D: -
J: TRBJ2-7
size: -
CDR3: CASMAGSYEQYF
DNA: TGTGCCAGCATGGCGGGCTCCTACGAGCAGTACTTC

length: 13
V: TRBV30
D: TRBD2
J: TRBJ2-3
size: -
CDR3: CAWGGRGTDTQYF
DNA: TGTGCCTGGGGCGGGAGAGGAACAGATACGCAGTATTTT

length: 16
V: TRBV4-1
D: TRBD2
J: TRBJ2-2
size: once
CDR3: CASSFRLAGNTGELFF
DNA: TGCGCCAGCAGTTTCCGACTAGCAGGGAACACCGGGGAGCTGTTTTTT

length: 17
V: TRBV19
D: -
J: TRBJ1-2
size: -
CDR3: CASSIVDLQGYNYGYTF
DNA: TGTGCCAGTAGTATAGTCGACCTTCAGGGGTACAACTATGGCTACACCTTC

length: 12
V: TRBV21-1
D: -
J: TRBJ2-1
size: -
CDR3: CARTSGYNEQFF
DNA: TGTGCCAGGACTAGCGGTTACAATGAGCAGTTCTTC

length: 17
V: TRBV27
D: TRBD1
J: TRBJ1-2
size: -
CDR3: CASSSWTWTGADHGYTF
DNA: TGTGCCAGCAGTTCCTGGACCTGGACAGGGGCGGATCATGGCTACACCTTC

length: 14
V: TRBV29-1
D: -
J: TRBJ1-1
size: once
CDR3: CSVVVGGYGTEAFF
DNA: TGCAGCGTTGTCGTTGGAGGGTACGGCACTGAAGCTTTCTTT

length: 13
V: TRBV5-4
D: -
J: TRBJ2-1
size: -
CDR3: CASSPNYHNEQFF
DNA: TGTGCCAGCAGCCCGAACTACCACAATGAGCAGTTCTTC

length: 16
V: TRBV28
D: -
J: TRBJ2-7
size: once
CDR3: CASSFGSGMPSYEQYF
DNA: TGTGCCAGCAGTTTTGGATCCGGGATGCCCTCCTACGAGCAGTACTTC

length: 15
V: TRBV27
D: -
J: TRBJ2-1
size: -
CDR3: CASSSRGGWLNEQFF
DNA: TGTGCCAGCAGCTCTAGAGGAGGGTGGCTCAATGAGCAGTTCTTC

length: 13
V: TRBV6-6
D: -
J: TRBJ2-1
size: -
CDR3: CASGYSFNDEQFF
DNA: TGTGCCAGCGGTTACAGCTTTAATGATGAGCAGTTCTTC

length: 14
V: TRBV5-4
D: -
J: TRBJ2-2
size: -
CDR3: CASSSPQVPRQLFF
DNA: TGTGCCAGCAGCTCCCCTCAGGTTCCCCGGCAGCTGTTTTTT

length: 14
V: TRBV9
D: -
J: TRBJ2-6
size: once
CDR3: CASSGSSGANVLTF
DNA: TGTGCCAGCAGCGGCAGCTCTGGGGCCAACGTCCTGACTTTC

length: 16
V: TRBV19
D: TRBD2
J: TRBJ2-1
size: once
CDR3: CASSMRLAGSYNEQFF
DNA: TGTGCCAGTAGTATGAGACTAGCGGGCTCCTACAATGAGCAGTTCTTC

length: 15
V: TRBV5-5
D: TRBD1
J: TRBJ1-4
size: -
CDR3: CASSFSQGGGEKLFF
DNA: TGTGCCAGCAGCTTTAGTCAAGGGGGCGGTGAAAAACTGTTTTTT

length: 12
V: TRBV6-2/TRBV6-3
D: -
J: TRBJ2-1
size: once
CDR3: CAGSRDTNEQFF
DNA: TGTGCCGGAAGCCGGGACACCAATGAGCAGTTCTTC

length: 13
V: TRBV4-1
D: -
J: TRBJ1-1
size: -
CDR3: CASSKDRNTEAFF
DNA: TGCGCCAGCAGCAAGGACAGGAACACTGAAGCTTTCTTT

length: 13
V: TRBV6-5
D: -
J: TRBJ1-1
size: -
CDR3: CASSYDGGTEAFF
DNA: TGTGCCAGCAGTTACGACGGGGGCACTGAAGCTTTCTTT

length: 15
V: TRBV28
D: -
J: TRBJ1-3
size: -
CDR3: CASTTTGPSGNTIYF
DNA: TGTGCCAGCACCACGACAGGCCCCTCTGGAAACACCATATATTTT

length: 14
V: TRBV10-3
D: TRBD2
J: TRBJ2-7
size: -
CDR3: CAIKGGRALYEQYF
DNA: TGTGCCATCAAGGGCGGGAGGGCCCTCTACGAGCAGTACTTC

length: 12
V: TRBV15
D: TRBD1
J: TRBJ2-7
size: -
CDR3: CATSRDQGQVYF
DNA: TGTGCCACCAGCAGAGATCAGGGACAGGTTTACTTC